Here is one TCR beta chain with its context. Its antigen remains unidentified. The sample holds no much larger clone one base away, and base qualities are not on file. The CDR3 holds 16 amino acids from the cysteine to the phenylalanine. The sequence is cut down to CDR3 DNA, 48 bases in frame from base 1. V trim: 4 bases; J trim: 4 bases; unmatched bases: 8. The germline V gene (reference sequence) gives CDR1 as LNHDA and CDR2 as SQIVND. The immunoSEQ Assay, a bias-controlled multiplex PCR, was used to amplify TCRbeta CDR3 regions from genomic DNA. On the authors' methods: The number of nucleated cells in each sample was estimated by amplification of reference gene primers within the assay. To quantify the absolute abundance of each unique TCRbeta CDR3 rearrangement, sequence reads were collapsed and filtered. For each sample, productive Simpson clonality was calculated as the square root of Simpson's diversity index over productive rearrangements. TCRdb stores this immuneACCESS table with in-frame sequences only. Part of the clones is absent; in the studies checked, under half of the shortfall reflects unresolved V genes, and no reason is known for the rest. That table is the source of V, J and clone size, and D and trimming were worked out from the DNA. In all, the sample holds roughly 75,000 clones, and roughly 82% of those were seen once. The ten top clones hold over 8.5% of the sample.

The sample originates from a study of blood T cell repertoires in COVID-19 (dated by TCRdb to about 2020). Background on the whole study: Samples covering the acute and convalescent phases of COVID-19 were provided by collaborators in the United States, Italy and Spain. Nearly every sample came with metadata listing a de-identified subject ID, COVID-19 status, age in years and sex. The repertoires were released in a freely available public database intended as a resource for research on the immune response to SARS-CoV-2. The prospective study material was composed of cDNA or gDNA derived from T cells, B-cell-depleted T cells, or PBMCs. Samples were obtained from the ongoing ImmuneRACE study (first 160 participants) and from 950 to 1,500 subjects provided by 6 global collaborators. The dataset comprised deeply sampled blood TCRbeta repertoires from subjects exposed to, actively infected with, or recovered from COVID-19. Where HLA class I and class II types were available, the types were taken from metadata supplied by the sample provider, not from assay-based typing.

The collaborating institutions used their own protocols to collect whole blood in K2EDTA tubes. For TCRbeta analysis, collaborator samples were shipped as frozen whole blood, as isolated PBMCs, or as DNA extracted from either sample type. Study-wide findings and limitations: Clinical and demographic metadata were provided uncurated, with the amount varying by source and participant.

This sequence uses TRBV19 and TRBJ1-5; the junction holds 9 bases that match TRBD1. The sequencing input was peripheral blood. The sequence came from a man over 45 with acute or convalescent COVID-19. At the DNA level, the sequence is TGTGCCAGTAGTAATAAACAGGGGGCCGTTAATCAGCCCCAGCATTTT. Its translation reads: CASSNKQGAVNQPQHF.